A selection of T cell receptor beta chains follows, all from one sample in a study of early T cells in non-severe SARS-CoV-2 infection. MiXCR was run by TCRdb on the 5' RACE reads, yielding one entry per CDR3 protein. The profile shows fewer than 60,000 distinct CDR3 sequences, over 9.5% of them singletons. Sequencing was performed on whole blood. All receptors come from an adult who was a healthcare worker with PCR-confirmed SARS-CoV-2 infection or an uninfected control (not recorded which). The CDR3 runs from the conserved cysteine through the conserved F or W. The D gene is left open where the match is weak. Clone sizes are given selectively: once, few, many, or a class where the clone is expanded.

D,J,size,V,CDR3,DNA
.,TRBJ1-4,.,TRBV28,CASSAALGREKLFF,TGTGCCAGCAGTGCCGCGCTGGGGAGGGAAAAACTGTTTTTT
TRBD1,TRBJ1-5,many,TRBV7-6,CASSATGALSNQPQHF,TGTGCCAGCAGTGCGACAGGGGCTCTTAGCAATCAGCCCCAGCATTTT
TRBD2,TRBJ2-1,many,TRBV7-9,CASRAGLADYEQFF,TGTGCCAGCAGGGCGGGACTAGCGGATTATGAGCAGTTCTTC
.,TRBJ2-7,few,TRBV4-2,CASSQAVTYEQYF,TGTGCCAGCAGCCAAGCAGTAACCTACGAGCAGTACTTC
.,TRBJ2-1,few,TRBV24-1,CATSDWAGIDEQFF,TGTGCCACCAGTGACTGGGCCGGGATCGATGAGCAGTTCTTC
.,TRBJ2-5,few,TRBV7-9,CASSPPGRETQYF,TGTGCCAGCAGCCCACCGGGGCGGGAGACCCAGTACTTC
.,TRBJ2-5,.,TRBV5-4,CASSFWLAQTQYF,TGTGCCAGCAGCTTCTGGCTAGCACAGACCCAGTACTTC
.,TRBJ2-5,.,TRBV11-2,CASSHGLSQYF,TGTGCCAGCAGCCACGGACTTTCCCAGTACTTC
TRBD2,TRBJ2-3,few,TRBV7-2,CASSLLAGRDTQYF,TGTGCCAGCAGCTTACTAGCGGGCCGAGATACGCAGTATTTT
.,TRBJ1-4,few,TRBV7-2,CASSFKEKLFF,TGTGCCAGCAGCTTCAAAGAAAAACTGTTTTTT
.,TRBJ1-2,few,TRBV29-1,CSVQGEDYGYTF,TGCAGCGTTCAAGGGGAGGACTATGGCTACACCTTC
.,TRBJ1-5,few,TRBV6-6,CASRPHGMSNQPQHF,TGTGCCAGCAGGCCCCACGGGATGAGCAATCAGCCCCAGCATTTT
.,TRBJ1-1,.,TRBV5-1,CASSLAIFKNTEAFF,TGCGCCAGCAGCTTGGCGATATTCAAGAACACTGAAGCTTTCTTT
.,TRBJ1-2,many,TRBV2,CASSLTKDSPNYGYTF,TGTGCCAGCAGTCTTACAAAGGACAGCCCCAACTATGGCTACACCTTC
.,TRBJ1-3,many,TRBV3-1,CASSQNLQENTIYF,TGTGCCAGCAGCCAAAATCTACAGGAAAACACCATATATTTT
.,TRBJ1-1,few,TRBV28,CASSLWQEAFF,TGTGCCAGCAGTTTATGGCAGGAAGCTTTCTTT
TRBD1,TRBJ2-1,.,TRBV7-7,CASSGTGGREQFF,TGTGCTAGCAGCGGGACAGGGGGCCGTGAGCAGTTCTTC
.,TRBJ1-5,.,TRBV20-1,CSARQDNNQPQHF,TGCAGTGCGCGACAGGATAACAATCAGCCCCAGCATTTT
.,TRBJ1-1,few,TRBV7-9,CASSPQGLTEAFF,TGTGCCAGCAGCCCGCAGGGCCTGACTGAAGCTTTCTTT
.,TRBJ2-3,.,TRBV7-2,CASSFGRSTDTQYF,TGTGCCAGCAGCTTCGGCCGTAGCACAGATACGCAGTATTTT